The clone carrying this T cell receptor (beta chain) has only one observation. The antigen remains unidentified. The method was immunoSEQ multiplex PCR; TCRdb's version includes in-frame clones alone and lacks a portion of them. The sample consists of roughly 80,000 clones, 80% to 90% of them appearing once. Trimming cost V 6 bases and J 3 bases; bases outside gene matches: 4. The CDR3 consists of 14 residues. Germline-derived CDR1 and CDR2 are SNHLY and FYNNEI. This record comes from a study of OX40 agonist ivuxolimab in advanced cancers. Study observations and caveats: With doses of 0.1-3.0 mg/kg, partial responders showed among the lowest clonal expansion. CD4+ and CD8+ blood T cells expanded clonally by week 6 at 0.1 to 3.0 mg/kg. The study did not work out the antigen specificity of the expanded peripheral T cells.

This rearrangement joins TRBV2 to TRBJ1-2; 10 nucleotides match TRBD1. Source: CD4+ or CD8+ T cells sorted from blood, taken in a trial of the OX40 agonist ivuxolimab. The TCR comes from an adult with an advanced solid tumor such as melanoma, head and neck, liver or kidney cancer. The CDR3 coding sequence is TGTGCCAGCAGACGACAGGGGGCGGACTATGGCTACACCTTC. This codes for CASRRQGADYGYTF.